The 4 T cell receptor beta chains below all came from one sample that was sequenced in a study of OX40 agonist ivuxolimab in advanced cancers. TCRdb's copy holds only in-frame clones and misses some; the assay was immunoSEQ multiplex PCR. In the table there are about 50,000 clones, about four fifths of which are singletons. The sample in question was CD4+ or CD8+ T cells sorted from blood, obtained in a trial of the OX40 agonist ivuxolimab. Receptor source: an adult with an advanced solid tumor such as melanoma, head and neck, liver or kidney cancer.

The chain has TRBV9 and TRBJ1-2, with D possibly being TRBD1 (5 bases). V was trimmed by 0 bases and J by 8 bases, leaving 14 bases between them. Germline V gene data show CDR1 as SGDLS and CDR2 as YYNGEE. The CDR3 spans 14 residues. CDR3 DNA: TGTGCCAGCAGCGTAGTTGGGACTTGGGAAGGCTACACCTTC. It specifies CASSVVGTWEGYTF. Complete variable domain (other parts from reference TRBV9 and TRBJ1-2): DSGVTQTPKHLITATGQRVTLRCSPRSGDLSVYWYQQSLDQGLQFLIQYYNGEERAKGNILERFSAQQFPDLHSELNLSSLELGDSALYFCASSVVGTWEGYTFGSGTRLTVV.

The chain employs TRBV5-4 and TRBJ1-4; 8 bases line up with TRBD1. The CDR3 is 16 amino acids. The germline V gene encodes CDR1 SGHNT and CDR2 YYREEE (reference sequence). The V segment lost 4 bases and the J segment 7 bases; nucleotides outside the gene matches: 12. The CDR3 spells CASSPGVGQGGEKLFF. Here the CDR3 DNA reads TGTGCCAGCAGCCCGGGGGTAGGACAGGGTGGTGAAAAACTGTTTTTT.

V is TRBV7-9 and J is TRBJ2-3; 8 bases are a match to TRBD2. The V and J ends lost 5 bases and 9 bases, in that order; junction bases with no gene match: 7. CDR3 length: 13 residues. Looked up from germline, CDR1 is SEHNR and CDR2 is FQNEAQ (reference sequence). The CDR3, as DNA: TGTGCCAGCAGCGAAACTAGCGGAGGCACGCAGTATTTT. It specifies CASSETSGGTQYF.

This chain's CDR3 is CASSRDSKETQYF. For the CDR3, the DNA is TGTGCCAGCAGCCGGGACTCAAAAGAGACCCAGTACTTC. The V gene is TRBV9, the J gene TRBJ2-5; D perhaps matches TRBD2 (6 bases). There are 13 residues in the CDR3. V gave up 4 bases and J gave up 3 bases, with 10 bases separating them. Germline V lookup: CDR1 SGDLS, CDR2 YYNGEE.